The next 31 T cell receptor beta chains were all read from a single sample in a study of T cells in Graves' hyperthyroidism and ophthalmopathy. TCR beta CDR3 regions were amplified from RNA transcripts. An initial round of RT-PCR targeting the TCR CDR3 relied on the HTBI primer set. TCRdb recomputed calls from the multiplex PCR reads with MiXCR, one row per CDR3 protein. Here the sample spans some 420,000 distinct CDR3 sequences, around 15% being singletons. Sequenced: blood. The receptors were gathered from a woman aged 18-29 years with Graves' hyperthyroidism.

The chain uses TRBV3-1 and TRBJ1-3; 8 nucleotides agree with TRBD1. The germline CDR1 and CDR2 sequences are LGHDT and YNNKEL (reference sequence). Losses at the gene ends were 6 bases for V and 2 bases for J; bases not matched to a gene: 6. The CDR3 covers 15 residues. The CDR3: CASSRMTGAGNTIYF. The CDR3 coding sequence is TGTGCCAGCAGTAGGATGACAGGGGCTGGAAACACCATATATTTT.

This clonotype appeared many times. V usage is TRBV20-1 and J usage is TRBJ2-5; the D is unclear. The ends were cut back, 0 bases at V and 1 base at J, with 12 bases in the middle. The CDR3 extends over 15 amino acids. CDR1 is DFQATT and CDR2 is SNEGSKA in the germline V gene (reference sequence). The CDR3 DNA sequence: TGCAGTGCTAGAGATTTGGGGTCCGTCCAAGAGACCCAGTACTTC. Encoded protein: CSARDLGSVQETQYF.

There are a few counts of this clonotype. The V gene is TRBV19, the J gene TRBJ2-7, with D perhaps given as TRBD1 or TRBD2 (5 bases each). Trimming removed 10 bases at V and 3 bases at J, with 28 bases between. Germline V gives CDR1 LNHDA, CDR2 SQIVND (reference sequence). This CDR3 has 17 residues. CDR3 sequence: CATRRGMNPGRSYEQYF. CDR3 DNA sequence: TGTGCCACCAGACGTGGCATGAACCCGGGACGGAGCTACGAGCAGTACTTC.

This clonotype has ten or more counts. The rearrangement joins TRBV3-1 to TRBJ1-2; D is perhaps TRBD1 (5 bases). The CDR3 loop spans 15 amino acids. Germline CDR1 is LGHDT and CDR2 is YNNKEL (reference sequence). V shed 1 base and J shed 6 bases, with 15 bases lying between them. CDR3: CASSQVEGLGHGYTF. The CDR3 DNA follows: TGTGCCAGCAGCCAAGTGGAGGGGTTAGGCCATGGCTACACCTTC.

This clonotype was detected many times. The rearrangement joins TRBV6-5 to TRBJ2-3, with D perhaps matching TRBD1 (5 bases). CDR1 is MNHEY and CDR2 is SVGAGI in the germline V gene. V lost 2 bases and J lost 0, with 15 bases in between. The CDR3 totals 17 residues. CDR3 DNA: TGTGCCAGCAGTTACACAGCAGTGGGGCCTAGCACAGATACGCAGTATTTT. Its translation: CASSYTAVGPSTDTQYF.

This clonotype was detected many times. This sequence joins TRBV7-3 and TRBJ1-1; 7 nucleotides agree with TRBD1. The CDR3 runs to 13 residues. Germline trimming cut 5 bases from V and 3 bases from J; bases unmatched to any gene: 3. CDR1 SGHTA and CDR2 FQGTGA come from the germline V gene. The CDR3: CASSGTADTEAFF. In nucleotides, the CDR3 is TGTGCCAGCAGCGGGACAGCGGACACTGAAGCTTTCTTT.

This clonotype was recorded at least ten times. The rearrangement joins TRBV11-1 to TRBJ2-7; 13 bases match TRBD2. This CDR3 comprises 16 residues. The J segment lost 2 bases and the V segment lost 5 bases, leaving 6 bases of the junction unmatched. Germline lookup yields CDR1 SGHAT and CDR2 FQDESV (reference sequence). The CDR3 here is CASSPRLAGGTYEQYF. The CDR3 region has the DNA TGTGCCAGCAGCCCTCGACTAGCGGGAGGTACCTACGAGCAGTACTTC.

This clonotype was counted at least ten times. This chain links TRBV2 with TRBJ2-4; TRBD2 is a possible D gene (6 bases). Germline assignment: CDR1 SNHLY and CDR2 FYNNEI. With 7 bases removed from V and 5 bases from J, the gap between germline ends came to 18 bases. This CDR3 is built from 15 residues. Here the CDR3 reads CASTSEGLGENIQYF. CDR3 DNA sequence: TGTGCCAGCACTTCCGAGGGACTTGGTGAAAACATTCAGTACTTC.

Many counts were recorded for this clonotype. The chain couples TRBV27 to TRBJ2-7, with TRBD1 identical over 7 bases. The germline CDR1 and CDR2 sequences are MNHEY and SMNVEV (reference sequence). CDR3 length: 15 amino acids. The V segment lost 2 bases and the J segment 1 base; nucleotides outside the gene matches: 5. CDR3 sequence reads: CASSLQGVLSYEQYF. The DNA for the CDR3 is TGTGCCAGCAGTTTACAGGGGGTTCTGTCCTACGAGCAGTACTTC.

This clonotype has a count of ten or more. V usage is TRBV28 and J usage is TRBJ2-5; possible D gene TRBD2, 6 bases. The V and J ends lost 8 bases and 5 bases respectively, with 12 bases between them. The V gene's germline CDR1 is MDHEN and CDR2 SYDVKM. This CDR3 contains 12 residues. CDR3 amino acids: CASSAGWETQYF. CDR3 DNA: TGTGCCAGCTCCGCGGGGTGGGAGACCCAGTACTTC. Based on the CDR3 plus reference TRBV28 and TRBJ2-5, the full variable domain is DVKVTQSSRYLVKRTGEKVFLECVQDMDHENMFWYRQDPGLGLRLIYFSYDVKMKEKGDIPEGYSVSREKKERFSLILESASTNQTSMYLCASSAGWETQYFGPGTRLLVL.

At least ten counts were recorded for this clonotype. This chain joins TRBV28 and TRBJ2-1; 12 bases fit TRBD2. There are 17 residues in the CDR3. CDR1 MDHEN and CDR2 SYDVKM come from the germline V gene. The CDR3 coding sequence is TGTGCTGCGGGGGCATGGGCGCTAGCGGGAGGGCACAATGAGCAGTTCTTC. The encoded protein is CAAGAWALAGGHNEQFF.

This clonotype has at least ten counts. DNA for the CDR3: TGCGCCAGCAGCTTGGAAGCCAATAACTATGGCTACACCTTC. Amino acids: CASSLEANNYGYTF. The chain couples TRBV5-1 to TRBJ1-2, with no clear D. The CDR3 loop spans 14 amino acids. In germline, CDR1 is SGHRS, CDR2 YFSETQ. The V end lost 0 bases, the J end lost 1 base, and 7 bases lay between the germline ends.

The chain uses TRBV7-8 and TRBJ2-7, with D unclear. With 5 bases removed from V and 2 bases from J, the gap between germline ends came to 22 bases. Germline CDR1 and CDR2: SGHVS and FQNEAQ. The CDR3 length is 17 residues. This chain's CDR3 is CASSGRKTRPRTYEQYF. CDR3 coding DNA: TGTGCCAGCAGCGGGCGTAAGACAAGGCCCCGAACCTACGAGCAGTACTTC.

In its sample, this clonotype was seen many times. The gene calls are TRBV28 and TRBJ2-5; D is perhaps TRBD2 (5 bases). V was pared by 6 bases and J by 4 bases, with 6 bases between. The CDR3 loop spans 11 amino acids. Germline assignment: CDR1 MDHEN and CDR2 SYDVKM. The chain's CDR3 is CASRGGETQYF. The DNA for the CDR3 is TGTGCCAGCAGAGGAGGAGAGACCCAGTACTTC.

This clonotype appeared many times. The J gene is TRBJ1-2, the V gene TRBV15; D is ambiguous. Trimming left V 0 bases short and J 7 bases short, with 6 bases between. The CDR3 contains 12 residues. Germline lookup yields CDR1 LNHNV and CDR2 YYDKDF (reference sequence). CDR3 sequence (DNA): TGTGCCACCAGCAGAGATGGTACTGGCTACACCTTC. Translation gives CATSRDGTGYTF.

The table lists this clonotype with many counts. The CDR3, as DNA: TGTGCCAGCAGCCCCCGGGACACCGAAGAGACCCAGTACTTC. This gives the protein CASSPRDTEETQYF. J is TRBJ2-5 and V is TRBV7-9; maybe TRBD1 (6 bases). The CDR3 extends over 14 amino acids. V gave up 5 bases and J gave up 3 bases, with 13 bases separating them. CDR1 is SEHNR and CDR2 is FQNEAQ in the germline V gene (reference sequence).

CDR3 region: CSAASGGEQYF. CDR3 DNA sequence: TGCAGTGCTGCTTCAGGAGGCGAGCAGTACTTC. The chain combines TRBV20-1 with TRBJ2-7, with D possibly matching TRBD2 (5 bases). Deletions cut 5 bases from V and 6 bases from J, with 11 bases between. The CDR3 contains 11 residues. The V gene's germline CDR1 is DFQATT and CDR2 SNEGSKA (reference sequence).

This clonotype was seen many times. V usage is TRBV18 and J usage is TRBJ1-2, with no clear D. This CDR3 region has 14 residues. Germline V gene sequence: CDR1 KGHSH, CDR2 LQKENI. The V end lost 5 bases, the J end lost 2 bases, and 12 bases lay between the germline ends. The CDR3 sequence: CASSARTANYGYTF. CDR3 coding DNA: TGTGCCAGCTCAGCTCGGACGGCGAACTATGGCTACACCTTC.

Many counts were recorded for this clonotype. The V gene is TRBV7-2, the J gene TRBJ2-7; a possible D gene is TRBD1 (6 bases). Germline V gene sequence: CDR1 SGHTA, CDR2 FQGNSA. V lost 5 bases to trimming and J lost 0 bases, with 11 bases between them. The CDR3 covers 14 residues. CDR3 sequence: CASSLETGSYEQYF. The CDR3 nucleotides read TGTGCCAGCAGCCTCGAGACAGGCTCCTACGAGCAGTACTTC.

Ten or more counts support this clonotype. The CDR3: CASSYYRSTEAFF. In nucleotides, the CDR3 is TGTGCCAGCAGTTACTACAGAAGCACTGAAGCTTTCTTT. The chain has TRBV28 and TRBJ1-1, with D unclear. Germline CDR1 is MDHEN and CDR2 is SYDVKM. V gave up 4 bases and J gave up 4 bases, with 10 bases separating them. The CDR3 covers 13 residues.

In its sample, this clonotype was seen a few times. The junction shows a germline mismatch at one end, possibly a read error. The chain is built from TRBV6-5 and TRBJ2-7; 15 bases align to TRBD2. The germline V gene encodes CDR1 MNHEY and CDR2 SVGAGI. CDR3 length equals 20 residues. The CDR3 DNA reads TGTGCCAGCAGTTACGAGGGCCCGGGACTAGCGGGAGGAAGCTCCTACGAGCAGTGCTTC. This encodes CASSYEGPGLAGGSSYEQCF.

This clonotype was recorded many times. The chain combines TRBV29-1 with TRBJ2-1; tentative D call: TRBD1 (6 bases). The CDR3 extends over 12 amino acids. Deletions cut 2 bases from V and 6 bases from J, with 8 bases between. Germline V lookup: CDR1 SQVTM, CDR2 ANQGSEA. The CDR3 region has the DNA TGCAGCGTTGAACCGACAGGCAATGAGCAGTTCTTC. This gives the protein CSVEPTGNEQFF.

This clonotype was counted ten times or more. The gene calls are TRBV6-2 or TRBV6-3 and TRBJ2-6; no firm D call. CDR1 and CDR2 (germline): MNHEY, SVGEGT. V was pared by 0 bases and J by 3 bases, with 12 bases between. The CDR3 loop spans 17 amino acids. For the CDR3, the DNA is TGTGCCAGCAGTTACTCGATTTCTGGCTTTGGGGCCAACGTCCTGACTTTC. It encodes CASSYSISGFGANVLTF.

This clonotype was counted ten times or more. V is TRBV28 and J is TRBJ1-1; 8 bases are shared with TRBD1. Germline V gene sequence: CDR1 MDHEN, CDR2 SYDVKM. Losses at the gene ends were 4 bases for V and 5 bases for J; bases not matched to a gene: 6. The CDR3 runs to 14 residues. CDR3 in amino acids: CASSSRTGWTEAFF. CDR3 sequence (DNA): TGTGCCAGCAGTTCTCGGACAGGGTGGACTGAAGCTTTCTTT.

This clonotype was detected a few times. This chain joins TRBV5-1 and TRBJ1-4; D might be TRBD1 (5 bases). Looked up from germline, CDR1 is SGHRS and CDR2 is YFSETQ. The CDR3 runs 16 residues. Trimming left V 4 bases short and J 0 bases short, with 13 bases between. CDR3 amino acids: CASSRSGGATNEKLFF. For the CDR3, the DNA is TGCGCCAGCAGCCGGTCCGGGGGAGCAACTAATGAAAAACTGTTTTTT.

This clonotype has a count of ten or more. V gene TRBV3-1 combines with J gene TRBJ1-1; 8 nucleotides agree with TRBD1. The germline V gene has CDR1 LGHDT and CDR2 YNNKEL (reference sequence). Germline trimming cut 8 bases from V and 1 base from J; bases unmatched to any gene: 6. CDR3 length: 14 amino acids. The CDR3 coding sequence is TGTGCCAGCGGACAGGGACAGGAGAACACTGAAGCTTTCTTT. The encoded protein is CASGQGQENTEAFF.

The rearrangement links TRBV9 to TRBJ2-1; 8 bases align to TRBD2. Per germline, CDR1 SGDLS and CDR2 YYNGEE. With 0 bases clipped from V and 10 bases from J, the junction kept 9 bases outside the gene matches. CDR3 length: 15 residues. The CDR3 reads CASSVGREALLEQFF. The CDR3 region has the DNA TGTGCCAGCAGCGTAGGGCGGGAGGCACTCTTAGAGCAGTTCTTC.

This clonotype appeared many times. This CDR3 is CASSQGGEGIQYF. The CDR3 nucleotides are TGTGCCAGCAGCCAGGGCGGGGAAGGCATTCAGTACTTC. V gene TRBV3-1 combines with J gene TRBJ2-4, with TRBD2 as a possible D gene (6 bases). Looked up from germline, CDR1 is LGHDT and CDR2 is YNNKEL (reference sequence). This CDR3 contains 13 residues. The V and J ends lost 3 bases and 9 bases respectively, with 12 bases between them. Filled out from reference TRBV3-1 and TRBJ2-4, the complete variable domain reads DTAVSQTPKYLVTQMGNDKSIKCEQNLGHDTMYWYKQDSKKFLKIMFSYNNKELIINETVPNRFSPKSPDKAHLNLHINSLELGDSAVYFCASSQGGEGIQYFGAGTRLSVL.

This clonotype was found many times. The chain is built from TRBV5-1 and TRBJ1-4; TRBD1 matches 8 bases. V lost 1 base, J lost 8 bases, and 10 bases stayed unmatched. CDR3 length equals 16 residues. The germline gives CDR1 SGHRS, CDR2 YFSETQ. CDR3 sequence (DNA): TGCGCCAGCAGCTTGAGACCCACAGGGGGGAGCGAAAAACTGTTTTTT. Protein: CASSLRPTGGSEKLFF.

A few counts support this clonotype. The chain employs TRBV30 and TRBJ1-5; D remains ambiguous. There are 12 residues in the CDR3. Per germline, CDR1 GTSNPN and CDR2 SVGIG (reference sequence). V lost 5 bases, J lost 0 bases, and 5 bases lay in between. In nucleotides, the CDR3 is TGTGCCTGGGGGTTTAGCAATCAGCCCCAGCATTTT. Translated: CAWGFSNQPQHF.

There are many counts of this clonotype. The chain joins TRBV7-3 to TRBJ2-7; TRBD1 agrees at 7 bases. The germline V gene encodes CDR1 SGHTA and CDR2 FQGTGA. CDR3 size: 16 residues. The trim removed 2 bases at V and 3 bases at J, leaving 10 bases unmatched. The CDR3, as DNA: TGTGCCAGCAGCTTAGCCCGGGACAGAAGTCTCTACGAGCAGTACTTC. This encodes CASSLARDRSLYEQYF.